The present TCR beta chain was sequenced within a study of blood T cell repertoires in COVID-19. The wider study: Sites across the United States, Italy and Spain contributed samples from acute and convalescent COVID-19.

Original processing methods: The authors estimated nucleated cell counts from reference gene primer amplification. Repertoires were generated with immunoSEQ multiplex PCR, while TCRdb's copy carries only in-frame clones and drops some. That table is the source of V, J and clone size, and D and trimming were worked out from the DNA. The sample consists of roughly 200,000 clones, roughly 90% of them appearing once. V lost 4 bases to trimming and J lost 4 bases; unmatched junction nucleotides: 6. Germline values: CDR1 LNHDA, CDR2 SQIVND (reference sequence). This CDR3 region has 14 residues. Sequencing used peripheral blood. V is TRBV19 and J is TRBJ1-1, with 7 bases that match TRBD1. This clonotype was sampled from a man between 50 and 59 years old with acute or convalescent COVID-19. The CDR3: CASSTYRGSTEAFF. The CDR3, as DNA: TGTGCCAGTAGTACGTACAGGGGAAGCACTGAAGCTTTCTTT.